Below are 12 T cell receptor beta chains sequenced from a single sample in a study of blood T cell repertoires in COVID-19 (dated by TCRdb to about 2020). Library generation was performed with the immunoSEQ multiplex PCR assay. TCRdb stores this immuneACCESS table with in-frame sequences only. Part of the clones is absent; in the studies checked, under half of the shortfall reflects unresolved V genes, and no reason is known for the rest. For this sample the table gives 140,000 to 150,000 clones, of which over 75% were detected only once. The top ten clones comprise approximately 2.8% of the sample. Sequencing was performed on peripheral blood. These receptors were collected from a woman in her sixties with active COVID-19.

The chain links TRBV7-9 to TRBJ2-7; 9 nucleotides match TRBD1. The CDR3 has 15 amino acids. V lost 3 bases and J lost 5; bases outside the gene matches: 8. From germline, CDR1 is SEHNR and CDR2 FQNEAQ (reference sequence). The CDR3 sequence: CASSFSRDRAHEQYF. In DNA form, the CDR3 reads TGTGCCAGCAGCTTCTCCCGGGACAGGGCGCACGAGCAGTACTTC. Supplemented by reference TRBV7-9 and TRBJ2-7, the full variable domain reads DTGVSQNPRHKITKRGQNVTFRCDPISEHNRLYWYRQTLGQGPEFLTYFQNEAQLEKSRLLSDRFSAERPKGSFSTLEIQRTEQGDSAMYLCASSFSRDRAHEQYFGPGTRLTVT.

The V and J genes are TRBV5-4 and TRBJ2-3, with 7 bases matching TRBD1. Germline V lookup: CDR1 SGHNT, CDR2 YYREEE (reference sequence). Trimming cost V 5 bases and J 5 bases; bases outside gene matches: 11. This CDR3 comprises 15 residues. DNA for the CDR3: TGTGCCAGCAGGGAGAAGGGGGCCGGGTTAGATACGCAGTATTTT. Translated, it gives CASREKGAGLDTQYF.

The V call is TRBV5-1, the J call TRBJ1-6; 7 bases align to TRBD1. The germline gives CDR1 SGHRS, CDR2 YFSETQ. The CDR3 loop spans 15 amino acids. The ends lost 2 bases at V and 8 bases at J; junction bases unmatched: 7. The CDR3 is CASSLGTGAYSPLHF. As DNA, the CDR3 is TGCGCCAGCAGCTTAGGAACAGGGGCGTATTCACCCCTCCACTTT.

The V and J genes are TRBV7-2 and TRBJ2-2, with 8 bases identical to TRBD2. CDR3 size: 18 residues. Per the germline V gene, CDR1 is SGHTA and CDR2 is FQGNSA. Unmatched junction bases numbered 15, after V lost 6 bases and J lost 3 bases. As DNA, the CDR3 is TGTGCCAGCAGACAAACCCGAGTTAGCGGGGTTTACACCGGGGAGCTGTTTTTT. Translated, it gives CASRQTRVSGVYTGELFF.

The V gene is TRBV6-5, the J gene TRBJ1-1, with TRBD1 matching over 7 bases. V was clipped by 6 bases and J by 1 base; unmatched bases: 8. This CDR3 region has 15 residues. The germline gives CDR1 MNHEY, CDR2 SVGAGI. The CDR3 region is CASRRDRVQNTEAFF. The CDR3 DNA sequence: TGTGCCAGCAGACGTGACAGGGTTCAGAACACTGAAGCTTTCTTT.

The chain couples TRBV5-1 to TRBJ2-2, with 12 bases identical to TRBD2. The trim removed 0 bases at V and 3 bases at J, leaving 6 bases unmatched. This CDR3 has 18 amino acids. Germline V lookup: CDR1 SGHRS, CDR2 YFSETQ. CDR3 loop: CASSLEFLAGGDTGELFF. The DNA of the CDR3 is TGCGCCAGCAGCTTGGAATTCCTAGCGGGAGGGGACACCGGGGAGCTGTTTTTT.

The rearrangement uses TRBV7-9 and TRBJ1-1; the D is unclear. V shed 1 base and J shed 1 base, with 16 bases lying between them. The CDR3 has 17 amino acids. From germline, CDR1 is SEHNR and CDR2 FQNEAQ (reference sequence). CDR3 residues: CASSLDPLRQTNTEAFF. The CDR3 nucleotides read TGTGCCAGCAGCTTAGACCCCTTGAGGCAGACGAACACTGAAGCTTTCTTT.

The rearrangement uses TRBV7-2 and TRBJ2-7, with D perhaps matching TRBD2 (6 bases). Germline assignment: CDR1 SGHTA and CDR2 FQGNSA. This CDR3 comprises 16 residues. The V end was cut by 6 bases, the J end by 2 bases, with 20 bases between. The CDR3 sequence: CASSSDLGLSAYEQYF. CDR3 sequence (DNA): TGTGCCAGCAGTTCTGATTTGGGACTTTCAGCCTACGAGCAGTACTTC.

This chain joins TRBV7-7 and TRBJ1-5; weak D call: TRBD1 (5 bases). The germline V and J ends were trimmed by 5 bases and 3 bases, with 8 bases remaining between them. From germline, CDR1 is SSHAT and CDR2 FNYEAQ (reference sequence). The CDR3 extends over 13 amino acids. Here the CDR3 reads CASSQGVNQPQHF. CDR3 sequence (DNA): TGTGCCAGCAGCCAGGGCGTCAATCAGCCCCAGCATTTT.

There are a few counts of this clone. The gene calls are TRBV3-1 (or the pseudogene TRBV3-2) and TRBJ2-1; 8 positions match TRBD2. The J segment lost 2 bases and the V segment lost 4 bases, leaving 4 bases of the junction unmatched. Germline V CDR1 and CDR2: LGHDT, YNNKEL (reference sequence). The CDR3 is made up of 15 amino acids. The CDR3 here is CASSPAGVAYNEQFF. The CDR3 DNA sequence: TGTGCCAGCAGCCCAGCGGGAGTTGCCTACAATGAGCAGTTCTTC.

The chain combines TRBV6-6 with TRBJ2-2; 8 bases map to TRBD1. This CDR3 has 16 residues. V shed 0 bases and J 5 bases; nucleotides not matched to a gene: 5. Germline V CDR1 and CDR2: MNHNY, SVGAGI (reference sequence). In nucleotides, the CDR3 is TGTGCCAGCAGTTACTCCGGGACAGGCGGAACCGGGGAGCTGTTTTTT. This gives the protein CASSYSGTGGTGELFF.

The rearrangement joins TRBV5-6 to TRBJ1-2; the match to TRBD1 covers 9 bases. The CDR3 has 16 residues. Trimming cost V 2 bases and J 4 bases; bases outside gene matches: 9. Germline lookup yields CDR1 SGHDT and CDR2 YYEEEE. CDR3 DNA sequence: TGTGCCAGCAGCTTAGGACAGGGGCCGGACCTCTATGGCTACACCTTC. It encodes CASSLGQGPDLYGYTF.